These T cell receptor beta chains were read from a single sample in a study of T-cell reconstitution after alpha-beta-depleted transplantation in children. TCRdb re-called the PCR reads with MiXCR, one entry per CDR3 protein. This table holds more than 400,000 distinct CDR3 sequences, roughly two fifths found once. Sequenced material: PBMCs, taken before TCRalphabeta/CD19-depleted stem cell transplant. These receptors all come from a girl aged 2 to 10 with aplastic anemia, due to receive a stem cell transplant. Both conserved end residues are part of each CDR3. Each record gives: V gene, clone size, J gene, D gene, CDR3 DNA, CDR3 protein. D genes are given only for firm matches. Clone size is not always given. Where it is, it says once, few, many or a class for expanded clones.

>TRBV28|many|TRBJ2-7|TRBD2
TGTGCCAGCAGTTTACCGGGACTAGCTAGCTCCGAGCAGTACTTC
CASSLPGLASSEQYF
>TRBV30|.|TRBJ2-3|.
TGTGCCTGGAGTGTATATGGCTGGACTAGCACAGATACGCAGTATTTT
CAWSVYGWTSTDTQYF
>TRBV5-1|many|TRBJ1-2|.
TGCGCCAGCAGCTTGGACGGTTCTAACTATGGCTACACCTTC
CASSLDGSNYGYTF
>TRBV6-5|many|TRBJ2-5|.
TGTGCCAGCAACGGTTTAAGGACCCAGTACTTC
CASNGLRTQYF
>TRBV5-6|many|TRBJ2-7|.
TGTGCCAGCAGCTTGGATGGGGGGCCTTCCTACGAGCAGTACTTC
CASSLDGGPSYEQYF
>TRBV12-3/TRBV12-4|once|TRBJ2-1|TRBD2
TGTGCCAGCAGTTTAGGATTTCAACTAGCGAGTGATGAGCAGTTCTTC
CASSLGFQLASDEQFF
>TRBV5-1|few|TRBJ2-1|.
TGCGCCAGCAGCTTGGGGCGCGGTGAGCAGTTCTTC
CASSLGRGEQFF
>TRBV3-1|many|TRBJ2-5|TRBD2
TGTGCCAGCAGCCAAGAATGGGTAGCGGGAGGACAAGAGACCCAGTACTTC
CASSQEWVAGGQETQYF
>TRBV20-1|.|TRBJ2-1|.
TGCAGTGCTAGACAAAGCCCCAACAATGAGCAGTTCTTC
CSARQSPNNEQFF
>TRBV11-2|.|TRBJ2-7|.
TGTGCCAGCAGCTTAGAAGGTGGCCTACTCACAGGCTACGAGCAGTACTTC
CASSLEGGLLTGYEQYF
>TRBV11-2|many|TRBJ2-1|TRBD2
TGTGCCAGCAGCTTAGAACTAGCGGATGGGCAGTTCTTC
CASSLELADGQFF
>TRBV29-1|many|TRBJ2-5|.
TGCAGCGTTGGTGGAGGAGGAGAGACCCAGTACTTC
CSVGGGGETQYF
>TRBV4-3|many|TRBJ2-1|TRBD2
TGCGCCAGCAGCCAATTTAGCGGGAGATTCAATGAGCAGTTCTTC
CASSQFSGRFNEQFF
>TRBV20-1|.|TRBJ2-7|.
TGCAGTGCTAGTGGCGGGTTTACCTACGAGCAGTACTTC
CSASGGFTYEQYF
>TRBV11-3|.|TRBJ1-5|.
TGTGCCAGCAGCTTAACTAGTAGGACAGATACGCAGCATTTT
CASSLTSRTDTQHF
>TRBV15|many|TRBJ1-2|.
TGTGCCACCAGCAGAGATGGCCACTATGGCTACACCTTC
CATSRDGHYGYTF
>TRBV7-9|many|TRBJ2-1|.
TGTGCCAGCAGCTTAGTGGGGAGCAATGAGCAGTTCTTC
CASSLVGSNEQFF
>TRBV20-1|.|TRBJ2-5|.
TGCAGTGCTGGGGAGATTGGCGGGGAGACCCAGTACTTC
CSAGEIGGETQYF
>TRBV18|few|TRBJ1-1|.
TGTGCCAGCTCACCATCACAGGGCGGGGCGGAAGCTTTCTTT
CASSPSQGGAEAFF
>TRBV4-3|many|TRBJ2-5|.
TGCGCCAGCAGCCAAGCTACGCTTGGAGAGACCCAGTACTTC
CASSQATLGETQYF
>TRBV6-5|many|TRBJ2-3|TRBD2
TGTGCCAGCAGTTCCCCTAGCGGGAGGGCCTTAGATACGCAGTATTTT
CASSSPSGRALDTQYF
>TRBV20-1|.|TRBJ2-1|TRBD1
TGCAGTGCAGCGACCGGGACAGCCTACAATGAGCAGTTCTTC
CSAATGTAYNEQFF
>TRBV28|many|TRBJ2-5|.
TGTGCCAGCAAAGGGGATCGGGGGCTAGGTCAAGAGACCCAGTACTTC
CASKGDRGLGQETQYF
>TRBV7-2|many|TRBJ2-3|TRBD2
TGTGCCAGCCGGCGGGAGCCTGGGTCAGATACGCAGTATTTT
CASRREPGSDTQYF
>TRBV3-1|many|TRBJ2-2|TRBD1
TGTGCCAGCAGCTACCCCTCGACAGGGCAAGGGGAGCTGTTTTTT
CASSYPSTGQGELFF
>TRBV14|.|TRBJ2-5|.
TGTGCCAGCAGCCAGCGTGAAGGACTCCCCACCGAGCGAGAGACCCAGTACTTC
CASSQREGLPTERETQYF
>TRBV15|.|TRBJ2-3|.
TGTGCCACCAGCAGACCTACAGATACGCAGTATTTT
CATSRPTDTQYF
>TRBV18|few|TRBJ2-7|TRBD1
TGTGCCAGCTCACCTTTCTCGGGACAGATCGACGAGCAGTACTTC
CASSPFSGQIDEQYF
>TRBV20-1|.|TRBJ2-3|.
TGCAGTGCTACCCCCTTTGGCCACTCAAGGGCGGATACGCAGTATTTT
CSATPFGHSRADTQYF
>TRBV24-1|.|TRBJ2-7|TRBD2
TGTGCCACTGGCTTAGCGGGAGTGAACGAGCAGTACTTC
CATGLAGVNEQYF
>TRBV9|few|TRBJ2-4|.
TGTGCCAGCAGCGTAGGACCCCTGCATTCCGCCAAAAACATTCAGTACTTC
CASSVGPLHSAKNIQYF
>TRBV20-1|.|TRBJ1-1|.
TGCAGTGCTCTAAAGACAGCCCCGTGGAACACTGAAGCTTTCTTT
CSALKTAPWNTEAFF
>TRBV20-1|.|TRBJ1-2|.
TGCAGTGCTTACGCAGGGTCCTATGGCTACACCTTC
CSAYAGSYGYTF
>TRBV7-9|.|TRBJ2-2|.
TGTGCCAGCAGCGCGCCAGCCAGGAGTATCGGGGAGCTGTTTTTT
CASSAPARSIGELFF
>TRBV20-1|.|TRBJ2-3|.
TGCAGTGCTTCTCGGACAGACACAGATACGCAGTATTTT
CSASRTDTDTQYF
>TRBV27|many|TRBJ2-5|.
TGTGCCAGCACTGAAGAACCCAGGGTGACCCAGTACTTC
CASTEEPRVTQYF
>TRBV20-1|few|TRBJ1-2|TRBD1
TGCAGTGCTAGAGACTCGGGACAGCGATGGAACTATGGCTACACCTTC
CSARDSGQRWNYGYTF
>TRBV20-1|once|TRBJ2-3|TRBD1
TGCAGTGCTAGGGCTGGGACAGCCACAGATACGCAGTATTTT
CSARAGTATDTQYF
>TRBV12-3/TRBV12-4|.|TRBJ2-4|TRBD2
TGTGCCAGCAGTTTCTTTGGACTAGCGGGAGGCAGCCCACTTTTGGCCAAAAACATTCAGTACTTC
CASSFFGLAGGSPLLAKNIQYF
>TRBV6-5|few|TRBJ2-5|.
TGTGCCAGCAGTTACATGGCGCTGGTCCAAGAGACCCAGTACTTC
CASSYMALVQETQYF
>TRBV5-1|.|TRBJ2-5|.
TGCGCCAGCAGCTTGCGGCAGGGGTCCGGGGAGACCCAGTACTTC
CASSLRQGSGETQYF